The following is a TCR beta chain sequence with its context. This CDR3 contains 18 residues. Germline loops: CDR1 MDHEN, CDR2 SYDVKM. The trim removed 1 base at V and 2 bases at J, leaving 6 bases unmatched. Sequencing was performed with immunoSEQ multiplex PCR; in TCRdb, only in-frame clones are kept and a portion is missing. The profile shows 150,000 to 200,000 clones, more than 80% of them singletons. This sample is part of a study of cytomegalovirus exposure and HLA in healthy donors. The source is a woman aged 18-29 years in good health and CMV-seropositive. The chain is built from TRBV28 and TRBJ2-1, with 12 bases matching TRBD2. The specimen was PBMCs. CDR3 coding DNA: TGTGCCAGCAGTTTATCCCGACTAGCGGGAGAGACCTACAATGAGCAGTTCTTC. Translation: CASSLSRLAGETYNEQFF.